This is a list of T cell receptor beta chains from one sample in a study of CD8 T cells in ankylosing spondylitis. TCRdb independently ran MiXCR on the 5' RACE reads; one entry per CDR3 protein. The top ten hold 7.5% to 9% of the sample, which has 250,000 to 300,000 distinct CDR3 sequences, around 20% seen once. Sequences were obtained from blood, either unsorted or a sorted T cell fraction (not recorded which). These TCRs come from a male donor with ankylosing spondylitis or in good health (not recorded which). Both conserved end residues are part of each CDR3. D genes are given only for firm matches. The size field is filled for only some rows; it gives once, few, many or a size class.

CDR3 protein,CDR3 DNA,D gene,V gene,CDR3 length,J gene,clone size
CASRDFAGDNEQFF,TGTGCCAGCAGAGACTTTGCGGGGGACAATGAGCAGTTCTTC,TRBD2,TRBV12-3/TRBV12-4,14,TRBJ2-1,few
CASSQGGLQFF,TGTGCCAGCAGCCAAGGGGGTTTGCAGTTCTTC,-,TRBV3-1,11,TRBJ2-1,few
CSARDPGLAGPRGETQYF,TGCAGTGCTAGAGATCCGGGACTAGCGGGACCGCGAGGAGAGACCCAGTACTTC,TRBD2,TRBV20-1,18,TRBJ2-5,-
CATGSASNQPQHF,TGTGCCACGGGAAGCGCGAGCAATCAGCCCCAGCATTTT,-,TRBV10-3,13,TRBJ1-5,-
CASTVAGTQYF,TGTGCCAGTACGGTGGCAGGTACGCAGTATTTT,-,TRBV27,11,TRBJ2-3,-
CASSVVSGGLLFF,TGTGCCAGCAGCGTAGTCAGTGGGGGTCTGCTGTTTTTT,-,TRBV9,13,TRBJ2-2,many
CSALLSNQPQHF,TGCAGTGCTCTTTTAAGCAATCAGCCCCAGCATTTT,-,TRBV20-1,12,TRBJ1-5,few
CASSYRQDTEAFF,TGTGCCAGCAGTTACCGGCAGGACACTGAAGCTTTCTTT,-,TRBV6-5,13,TRBJ1-1,few
CAISRDRGYEKLFF,TGTGCCATCAGCAGGGACAGGGGCTATGAAAAACTGTTTTTT,TRBD1,TRBV10-3,14,TRBJ1-4,-
CAWSPSYNEQFF,TGTGCCTGGAGTCCCAGCTACAATGAGCAGTTCTTC,-,TRBV30,12,TRBJ2-1,-
CSARDGTHLDEQFF,TGCAGTGCTAGAGATGGGACTCATCTCGATGAGCAGTTCTTC,-,TRBV20-1,14,TRBJ2-1,few
CASSFGADRANYGYTF,TGTGCCAGCAGTTTCGGCGCGGACAGAGCTAACTATGGCTACACCTTC,-,TRBV12-3/TRBV12-4,16,TRBJ1-2,-
CSARGKAGPYNEQFF,TGCAGTGCTCGAGGAAAAGCGGGGCCTTACAATGAGCAGTTCTTC,TRBD2,TRBV20-1,15,TRBJ2-1,-
CASSPQEGREKLFF,TGCGCCAGCAGCCCGCAGGAGGGGCGTGAAAAACTGTTTTTT,-,TRBV5-1,14,TRBJ1-4,-
CASMWTGQNTGELFF,TGCGCCAGCATGTGGACAGGTCAAAACACCGGGGAGCTGTTTTTT,TRBD1,TRBV5-1,15,TRBJ2-2,few
CSARDPNFRGIGYTF,TGCAGTGCTAGAGACCCGAACTTCAGGGGGATTGGCTACACCTTC,TRBD1,TRBV20-1,15,TRBJ1-2,-
CASSPSAVGQETQYF,TGTGCCAGCAGCCCGTCAGCGGTGGGTCAAGAGACCCAGTACTTC,-,TRBV7-9,15,TRBJ2-5,few
CATRGDNPYNEQFF,TGTGCCACCCGGGGGGACAACCCCTACAATGAGCAGTTCTTC,-,TRBV27,14,TRBJ2-1,-
CASSPNRGSTDTQYF,TGTGCCAGCTCACCTAACAGGGGAAGCACAGATACGCAGTATTTT,TRBD1,TRBV18,15,TRBJ2-3,-
CAINAGTSGRAGTGELFF,TGTGCCATCAATGCCGGGACTAGCGGGAGGGCCGGCACCGGGGAGCTGTTTTTT,TRBD2,TRBV10-3,18,TRBJ2-2,few
CSVGEGVGKLFF,TGCAGCGTCGGAGAGGGGGTCGGAAAACTGTTTTTT,-,TRBV29-1,12,TRBJ1-4,many
CASKTSGSYNEQFF,TGTGCCAGCAAGACTAGCGGCTCCTACAATGAGCAGTTCTTC,TRBD2,TRBV12-3/TRBV12-4,14,TRBJ2-1,-
CASSLIGGRGTGELFF,TGTGCCAGCAGCTTAATCGGGGGGCGCGGCACCGGGGAGCTGTTTTTT,-,TRBV7-3,16,TRBJ2-2,-
CASSPERGLMNTGELFF,TGTGCCAGCAGCCCAGAAAGGGGACTCATGAACACCGGGGAGCTGTTTTTT,-,TRBV7-6,17,TRBJ2-2,few
CATQDRGLGGELFF,TGTGCCACCCAGGACAGGGGGCTTGGCGGGGAGCTGTTTTTT,TRBD1,TRBV10-3,14,TRBJ2-2,few
CSARAPGLRDYGYTF,TGCAGTGCTAGAGCTCCGGGGCTAAGGGACTATGGCTACACCTTC,-,TRBV20-1,15,TRBJ1-2,many
CASSSKHGYGYTF,TGTGCCAGCAGTTCCAAACATGGTTATGGCTACACCTTC,-,TRBV28,13,TRBJ1-2,-
CASSSLGGTTGNTIYF,TGCGCCAGCAGCTCCCTCGGCGGGACAACCGGAAACACCATATATTTT,-,TRBV5-1,16,TRBJ1-3,-
CASSLRTSGFRTDTQYF,TGTGCCAGCAGCCTGAGGACTAGCGGGTTCCGCACAGATACGCAGTATTTT,TRBD2,TRBV7-2,17,TRBJ2-3,-
CASSLVNGPGETQYF,TGTGCCAGCAGTTTAGTCAACGGTCCTGGGGAGACCCAGTACTTC,-,TRBV12-3/TRBV12-4,15,TRBJ2-5,-
CASSKDRGSYNEQFF,TGTGCCAGCAGTAAGGACAGGGGCTCCTACAATGAGCAGTTCTTC,TRBD1,TRBV12-3/TRBV12-4,15,TRBJ2-1,few
CASSQVQGVYQPQHF,TGCGCCAGCAGCCAAGTCCAGGGGGTATATCAGCCCCAGCATTTT,TRBD1,TRBV4-1,15,TRBJ1-5,few
CSAPLAGAYNEQFF,TGCAGTGCTCCTCTAGCGGGTGCCTACAATGAGCAGTTCTTC,TRBD2,TRBV20-1,14,TRBJ2-1,many
CSPRIGITGELFF,TGCAGCCCTCGTATCGGGATCACCGGGGAGCTGTTTTTT,-,TRBV29-1,13,TRBJ2-2,-
CSAGGSGETQYF,TGCAGTGCTGGCGGGAGCGGAGAGACCCAGTACTTC,TRBD2,TRBV20-1,12,TRBJ2-5,few
CASSHGQGAGYTF,TGTGCCAGCAGCCATGGGCAGGGCGCCGGCTACACCTTC,-,TRBV3-1,13,TRBJ1-2,few
CSASTSGGLHNEQFF,TGCAGTGCTAGTACTAGCGGGGGACTTCACAATGAGCAGTTCTTC,TRBD2,TRBV20-1,15,TRBJ2-1,-
CASSPGPSSGNTIYF,TGTGCCAGCAGCCCGGGACCGAGCTCTGGAAACACCATATATTTT,-,TRBV5-5,15,TRBJ1-3,-
CASSWDRDTGELFF,TGCGCCAGCAGTTGGGACAGGGACACCGGGGAGCTGTTTTTT,TRBD1,TRBV5-1,14,TRBJ2-2,-
CASTKTSRQETQYF,TGTGCCAGCACTAAGACTAGCAGGCAAGAGACCCAGTACTTC,TRBD2,TRBV12-3/TRBV12-4,14,TRBJ2-5,many
CASTVTVGGYNEQFF,TGTGCCAGCACCGTTACAGTAGGAGGTTACAATGAGCAGTTCTTC,-,TRBV5-5,15,TRBJ2-1,-
CSARGRGGVNEQFF,TGCAGTGCTAGAGGGCGGGGGGGCGTGAATGAGCAGTTCTTC,TRBD2,TRBV20-1,14,TRBJ2-1,-
CASSFRQDGTGELFF,TGTGCCAGCAGTTTCCGACAGGATGGGACCGGGGAGCTGTTTTTT,-,TRBV12-3/TRBV12-4,15,TRBJ2-2,many
CASSTGQFSGNTIYF,TGTGCCAGCAGCACCGGACAGTTCTCTGGAAACACCATATATTTT,-,TRBV7-2,15,TRBJ1-3,-
CATSDLLSGPQHF,TGTGCCACCAGTGATTTGCTGTCCGGGCCCCAGCATTTT,-,TRBV24-1,13,TRBJ1-5,-
CASSLAGKSSYNEQFF,TGCGCCAGCAGCTTGGCAGGAAAGAGCTCCTACAATGAGCAGTTCTTC,-,TRBV5-1,16,TRBJ2-1,few
CASSFGGRQETQYF,TGCGCCAGCAGCTTCGGCGGGAGGCAAGAGACCCAGTACTTC,TRBD2,TRBV5-1,14,TRBJ2-5,-
CASSPGGGGSNQPQHF,TGTGCCAGCAGCCCCGGGGGAGGCGGTAGCAATCAGCCCCAGCATTTT,-,TRBV11-2,16,TRBJ1-5,-
CASSRLAAETQYF,TGTGCCAGCAGTCGACTAGCGGCGGAGACCCAGTACTTC,TRBD2,TRBV12-3/TRBV12-4,13,TRBJ2-5,few
CASSQAPAASDEQFF,TGTGCCAGCAGCCAAGCCCCCGCAGCCAGCGATGAGCAGTTCTTC,-,TRBV4-2,15,TRBJ2-1,few
CASSEQIRDPRYEQFF,TGTGCCAGCAGTGAACAAATCCGGGATCCAAGATATGAGCAGTTCTTC,-,TRBV6-1,16,TRBJ2-1,few
CSVSGTGAGTTEAFF,TGCAGCGTGTCCGGGACAGGGGCGGGAACCACTGAAGCTTTCTTT,TRBD1,TRBV29-1,15,TRBJ1-1,few